A selection of T cell receptor beta chains follows, all from one sample in a study of blood T cell repertoires in COVID-19. The repertoire was sequenced with immunoSEQ multiplex PCR; TCRdb's copy has only in-frame clones and lacks some. Among around 17,000 clones listed, more than 75% were seen once. What was sequenced was peripheral blood. These TCRs come from a man aged 60-69 years with active COVID-19. Each CDR3 is given with its conserved first and last residue. A D gene is named only where the DNA matches it firmly. Clone sizes are given selectively: once, few, many, or a class where the clone is expanded.

TGTGCCAGCATCAACTTTCAGGGGGCGGGTCAGCCCCAGCATTTT | CASINFQGAGQPQHF | . | TRBV28 | TRBD1 | TRBJ1-5
TGTGCCAGCAGTGAGGTGCCCGGGTCTCACAATGGCTACACCTTC | CASSEVPGSHNGYTF | . | TRBV6-1 | . | TRBJ1-2
TGTGCCGGAGAGGGGGGGGCCACAGATACGCAGTATTTT | CAGEGGATDTQYF | . | TRBV6-5 | . | TRBJ2-3
TGTGCCAGCAGTTACCCAGAGGAACTCGAGCAGTACTTC | CASSYPEELEQYF | once | TRBV6-6 | . | TRBJ2-7
TGCGCCAGCAGCCTAGGACAGGAGACAGATACGCAGTATTTT | CASSLGQETDTQYF | . | TRBV5-1 | TRBD1 | TRBJ2-3
TGTGCCAGCAGCGTAAGCGGGCAGGGTTACAATGAGCAGTTCTTC | CASSVSGQGYNEQFF | . | TRBV9 | . | TRBJ2-1
TGTGCCATCAGTGACGTGACAGACAACACCGGGGAGCTGTTTTTT | CAISDVTDNTGELFF | . | TRBV10-3 | . | TRBJ2-2
TGTGCCAGTGCTCAGGGGAGATACGAGCAGTACTTC | CASAQGRYEQYF | . | TRBV19 | . | TRBJ2-7
TGCAGCGTTGCTCGAGCCGTCCAGGATGAGCAGTTCTTC | CSVARAVQDEQFF | . | TRBV29-1 | . | TRBJ2-1
TGTGCCAGCAGTGAAGCCGGGGGGGGGCCAGATACGCAGTATTTT | CASSEAGGGPDTQYF | . | TRBV6-1 | TRBD2 | TRBJ2-3
TGCGCCAGCAAGGCGACAGTAAACACCGGGGAGCTGTTTTTT | CASKATVNTGELFF | . | TRBV10-1 | . | TRBJ2-2
TGTGCCAGCAGTTTTTTGGGGGGAGAAACCTTCTATGGCTACACCTTC | CASSFLGGETFYGYTF | . | TRBV28 | . | TRBJ1-2
TGTGCCAGCTCACCCCGCGACAGGGGGTATTATGAAGCTTTCTTT | CASSPRDRGYYEAFF | . | TRBV18 | TRBD1 | TRBJ1-1
TGTGCCACCACCTCCGATTCAGGGGTAGGTCAGCCCCAGCATTTT | CATTSDSGVGQPQHF | few | TRBV2 | . | TRBJ1-5
TGTGCCAGCAGCCCCCTAGCGGGGAATAATGAGCAGTTCTTC | CASSPLAGNNEQFF | few | TRBV14 | TRBD2 | TRBJ2-1
TGTGCCAGCAACGACGGGGGGGCGATAGAGACCCAGTACTTC | CASNDGGAIETQYF | . | TRBV5-4 | TRBD2 | TRBJ2-5
TGTGCCACCAGCAAAAGGGGAGGGGAGGGTAACTATGGCTACACCTTC | CATSKRGGEGNYGYTF | once | TRBV24-1 | . | TRBJ1-2
TGTGCCAGCAGTTTAGGAGACACGGGAGAGGCTGAAGCTTTCTTT | CASSLGDTGEAEAFF | . | TRBV28 | . | TRBJ1-1
TGTGCCAGCAGCCGCAGACTAGCGGCGAACAATGAGCAGTTCTTC | CASSRRLAANNEQFF | few | TRBV4-2 | TRBD2 | TRBJ2-1
TGTGCCAGCAGCTTCCACAGGGGAAACACTGAAGCTTTCTTT | CASSFHRGNTEAFF | . | TRBV3-1/TRBV3-2 | TRBD1 | TRBJ1-1
TGTGCCAGCAGGATACGCGGGGGGCAGGGCACCGGGGAGCTGTTTTTT | CASRIRGGQGTGELFF | few | TRBV13 | TRBD2 | TRBJ2-2
TGTGCCAGCACCCTTAGCCCTAGCACAGATACGCAGTATTTT | CASTLSPSTDTQYF | . | TRBV5-6 | . | TRBJ2-3
TGTGCCGGGGGAGGCGGCCCAGGCGGTTACACTGAAGCTTTCTTT | CAGGGGPGGYTEAFF | . | TRBV18 | . | TRBJ1-1
TGTGCCAGCAGCTCAACGGGGGGGATCAACAATGAGCAGTTCTTC | CASSSTGGINNEQFF | . | TRBV7-2 | TRBD2 | TRBJ2-1
TGCGCCAGCAGTGCTTCCCAGGGGGGTCGTTTTGGCTACACCTTC | CASSASQGGRFGYTF | . | TRBV10-1 | TRBD1 | TRBJ1-2
TGTGCCAGCAGCCCCGGGCAGGGCCTCACCTACGAGCAGTACTTC | CASSPGQGLTYEQYF | . | TRBV7-6 | . | TRBJ2-7
TGTGCCACCAGCAGAGTTGGGGGGGCAAACACTGAAGCTTTCTTT | CATSRVGGANTEAFF | . | TRBV15 | . | TRBJ1-1
TGTGCCAGCAGTTCGCCGGGACAGGGCGATTCACCCCTCCACTTT | CASSSPGQGDSPLHF | . | TRBV27 | TRBD1 | TRBJ1-6